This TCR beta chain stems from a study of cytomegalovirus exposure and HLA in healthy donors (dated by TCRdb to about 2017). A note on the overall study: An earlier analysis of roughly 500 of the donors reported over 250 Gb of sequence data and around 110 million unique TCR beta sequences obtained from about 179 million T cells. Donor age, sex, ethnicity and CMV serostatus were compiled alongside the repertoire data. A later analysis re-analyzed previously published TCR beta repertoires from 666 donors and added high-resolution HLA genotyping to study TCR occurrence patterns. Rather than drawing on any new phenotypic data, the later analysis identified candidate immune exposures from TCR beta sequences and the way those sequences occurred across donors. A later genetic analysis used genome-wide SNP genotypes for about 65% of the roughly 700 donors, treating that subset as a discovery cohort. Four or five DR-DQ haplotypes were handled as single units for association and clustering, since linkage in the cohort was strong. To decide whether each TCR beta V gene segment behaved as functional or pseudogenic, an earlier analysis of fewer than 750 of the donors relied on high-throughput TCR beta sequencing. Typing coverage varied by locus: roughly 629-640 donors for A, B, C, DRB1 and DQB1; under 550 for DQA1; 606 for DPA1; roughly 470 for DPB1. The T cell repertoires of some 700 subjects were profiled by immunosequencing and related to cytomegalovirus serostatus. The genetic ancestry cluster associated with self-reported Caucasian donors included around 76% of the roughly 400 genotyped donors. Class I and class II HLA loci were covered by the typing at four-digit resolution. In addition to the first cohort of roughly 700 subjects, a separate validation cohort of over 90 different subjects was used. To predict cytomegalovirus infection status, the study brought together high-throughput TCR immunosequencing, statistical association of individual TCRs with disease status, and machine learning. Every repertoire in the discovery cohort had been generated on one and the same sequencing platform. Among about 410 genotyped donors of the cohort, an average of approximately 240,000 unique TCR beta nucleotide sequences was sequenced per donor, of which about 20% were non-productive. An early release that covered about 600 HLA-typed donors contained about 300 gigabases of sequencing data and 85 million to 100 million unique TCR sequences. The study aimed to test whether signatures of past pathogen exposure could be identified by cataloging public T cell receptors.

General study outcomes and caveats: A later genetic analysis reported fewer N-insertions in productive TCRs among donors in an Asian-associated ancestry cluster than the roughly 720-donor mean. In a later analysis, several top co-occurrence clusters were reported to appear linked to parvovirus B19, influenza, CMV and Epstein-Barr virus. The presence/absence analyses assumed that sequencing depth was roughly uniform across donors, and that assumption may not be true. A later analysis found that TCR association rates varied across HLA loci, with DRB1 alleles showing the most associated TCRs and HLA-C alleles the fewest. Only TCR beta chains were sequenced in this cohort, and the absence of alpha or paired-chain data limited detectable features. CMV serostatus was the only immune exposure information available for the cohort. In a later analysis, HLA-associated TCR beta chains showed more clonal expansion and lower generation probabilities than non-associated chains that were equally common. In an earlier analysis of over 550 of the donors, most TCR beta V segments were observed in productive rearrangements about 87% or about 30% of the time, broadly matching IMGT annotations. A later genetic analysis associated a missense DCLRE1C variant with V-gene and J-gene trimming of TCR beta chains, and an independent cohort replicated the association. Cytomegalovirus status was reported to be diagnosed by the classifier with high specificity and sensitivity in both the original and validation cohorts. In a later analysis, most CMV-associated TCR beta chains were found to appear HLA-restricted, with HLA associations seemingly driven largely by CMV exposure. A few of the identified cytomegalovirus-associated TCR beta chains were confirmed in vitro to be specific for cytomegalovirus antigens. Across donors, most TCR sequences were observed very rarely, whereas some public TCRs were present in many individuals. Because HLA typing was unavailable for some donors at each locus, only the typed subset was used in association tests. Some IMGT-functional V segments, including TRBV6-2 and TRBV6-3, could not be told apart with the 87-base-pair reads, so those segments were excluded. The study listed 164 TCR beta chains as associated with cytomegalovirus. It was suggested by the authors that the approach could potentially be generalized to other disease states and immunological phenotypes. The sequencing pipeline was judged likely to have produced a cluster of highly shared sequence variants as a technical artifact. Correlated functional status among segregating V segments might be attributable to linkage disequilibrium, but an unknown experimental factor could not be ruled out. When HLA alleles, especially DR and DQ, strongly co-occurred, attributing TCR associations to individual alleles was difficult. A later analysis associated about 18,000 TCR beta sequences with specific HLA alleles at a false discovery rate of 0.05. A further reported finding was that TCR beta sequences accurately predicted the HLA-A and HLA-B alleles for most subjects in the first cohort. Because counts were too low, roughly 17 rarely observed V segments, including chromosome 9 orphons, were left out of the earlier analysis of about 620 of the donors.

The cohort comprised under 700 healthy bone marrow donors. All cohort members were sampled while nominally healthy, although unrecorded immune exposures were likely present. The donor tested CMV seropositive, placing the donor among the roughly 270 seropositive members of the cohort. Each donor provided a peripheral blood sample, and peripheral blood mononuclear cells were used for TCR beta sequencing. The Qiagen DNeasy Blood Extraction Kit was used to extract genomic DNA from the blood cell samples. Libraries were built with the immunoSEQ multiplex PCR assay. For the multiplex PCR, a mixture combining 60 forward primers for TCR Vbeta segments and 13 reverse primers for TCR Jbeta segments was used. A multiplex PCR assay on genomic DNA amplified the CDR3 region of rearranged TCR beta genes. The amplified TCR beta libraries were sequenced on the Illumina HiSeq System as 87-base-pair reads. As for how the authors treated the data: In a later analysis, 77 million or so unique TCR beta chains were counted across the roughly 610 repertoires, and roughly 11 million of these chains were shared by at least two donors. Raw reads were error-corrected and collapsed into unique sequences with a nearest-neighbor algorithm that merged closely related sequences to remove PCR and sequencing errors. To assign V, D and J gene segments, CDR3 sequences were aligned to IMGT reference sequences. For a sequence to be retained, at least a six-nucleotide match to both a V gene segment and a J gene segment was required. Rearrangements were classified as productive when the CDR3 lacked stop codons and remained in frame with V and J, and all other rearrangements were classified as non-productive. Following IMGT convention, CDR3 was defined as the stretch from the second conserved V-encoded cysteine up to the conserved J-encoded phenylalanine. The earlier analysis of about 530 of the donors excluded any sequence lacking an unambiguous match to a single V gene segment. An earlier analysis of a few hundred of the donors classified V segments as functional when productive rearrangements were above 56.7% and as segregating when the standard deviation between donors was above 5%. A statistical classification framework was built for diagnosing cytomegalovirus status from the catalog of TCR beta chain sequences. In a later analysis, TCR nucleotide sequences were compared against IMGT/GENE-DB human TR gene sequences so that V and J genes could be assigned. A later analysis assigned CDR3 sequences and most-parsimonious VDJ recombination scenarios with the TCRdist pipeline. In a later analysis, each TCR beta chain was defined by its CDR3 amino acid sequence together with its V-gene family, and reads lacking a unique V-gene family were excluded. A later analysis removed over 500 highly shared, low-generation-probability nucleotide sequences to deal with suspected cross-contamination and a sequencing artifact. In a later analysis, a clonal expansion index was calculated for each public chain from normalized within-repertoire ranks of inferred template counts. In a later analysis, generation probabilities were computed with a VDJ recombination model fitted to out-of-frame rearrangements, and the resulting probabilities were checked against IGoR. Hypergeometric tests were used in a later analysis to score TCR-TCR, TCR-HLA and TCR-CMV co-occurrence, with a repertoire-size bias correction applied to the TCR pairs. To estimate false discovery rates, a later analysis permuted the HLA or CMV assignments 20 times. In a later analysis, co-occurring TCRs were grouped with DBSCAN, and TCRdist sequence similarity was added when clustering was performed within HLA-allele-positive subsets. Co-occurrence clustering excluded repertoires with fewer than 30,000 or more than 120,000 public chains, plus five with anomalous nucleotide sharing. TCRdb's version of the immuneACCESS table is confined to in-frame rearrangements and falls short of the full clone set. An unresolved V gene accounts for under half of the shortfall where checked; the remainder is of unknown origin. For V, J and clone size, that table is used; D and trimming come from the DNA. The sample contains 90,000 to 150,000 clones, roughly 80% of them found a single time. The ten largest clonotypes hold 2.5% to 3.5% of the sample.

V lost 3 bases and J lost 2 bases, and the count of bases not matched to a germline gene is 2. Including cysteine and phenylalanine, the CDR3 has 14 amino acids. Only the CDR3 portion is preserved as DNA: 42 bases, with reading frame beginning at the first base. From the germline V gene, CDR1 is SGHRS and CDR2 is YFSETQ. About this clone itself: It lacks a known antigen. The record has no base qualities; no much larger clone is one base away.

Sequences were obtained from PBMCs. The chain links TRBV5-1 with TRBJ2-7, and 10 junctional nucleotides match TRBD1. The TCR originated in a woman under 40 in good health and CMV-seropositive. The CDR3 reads CASSSGTGAYEQYF. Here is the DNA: TGCGCCAGCAGCTCCGGGACAGGGGCCTACGAGCAGTACTTC.